Given below is one T cell receptor beta chain in context. The data originate from a study of shared clonotypes between healthy human individuals. Every immunoSEQ plate was one replicate of a subset's evenly spread DNA. Authors' processing steps: Owing to the provision of junction-only sequences devoid of quality scores by immunoSEQ, filtering differed. TCRdb keeps only in-frame clones here, not all; method: immunoSEQ multiplex PCR. V, J and clone size are those of that table, while D and trimming were read from the DNA. The sample yields some 2.1 million clones, 95% seen once. The germline gives CDR1 SGHRS, CDR2 YFSETQ. V was clipped by 6 bases and J by 3 bases; unmatched bases: 7. The CDR3 is 15 residues long. Naive CD4+ cells were CD45RA-selected; the remaining cells were memory.

Material: naive CD4+ T cells sorted from blood. Subset denoted: CD45RA+ positively selected. The TCR originated in a man younger than 35 in good health. V and J are TRBV5-1 and TRBJ2-3; 10 nucleotides line up with TRBD2. The chain's CDR3 is CASTSAGGPTDTQYF. The DNA of the CDR3 is TGCGCCAGCACCTCAGCGGGGGGGCCAACAGATACGCAGTATTTT.